One sample yielded the 13 T cell receptor beta chains listed below, sequenced in a study of control samples from healthy donors and cancer patients. The protocol was immunoSEQ multiplex PCR, while the TCRdb copy is restricted to in-frame clones and leaves out a portion. The sample carries some 120,000 clones, approximately 93% recorded once. The sequencing sample was made of blood. The receptors were gathered from a young man in good health.

The table lists this clone with a count of one. The gene calls are TRBV18 and TRBJ1-1; TRBD1 matches at 9 bases. CDR1 and CDR2 (germline): KGHSH, LQKENI. Losses at the gene ends were 4 bases for V and 1 base for J; bases not matched to a gene: 10. CDR3 size: 17 residues. The CDR3 DNA is TGTGCCAGCTCACTGGCCGGGACAGGGCTTCGGAACACTGAAGCTTTCTTT. It encodes CASSLAGTGLRNTEAFF.

V gene TRBV27 combines with J gene TRBJ1-2; D remains ambiguous. The CDR3 is 14 residues long. Germline values: CDR1 MNHEY, CDR2 SMNVEV (reference sequence). V was pared by 0 bases and J by 8 bases, with 13 bases between. For the CDR3, the DNA is TGTGCCAGCAGTTTATCTGGGGTCGGGTTAGGCTACACCTTC. As protein: CASSLSGVGLGYTF.

The rearrangement links TRBV7-2 to TRBJ1-2, with a tentative D call TRBD1 (5 bases). Germline values: CDR1 SGHTA, CDR2 FQGNSA. Trimming stripped 4 bases from V and 6 bases from J, with 15 bases between. The CDR3 length is 14 residues. The CDR3 here is CASSSPGPSNGYTF. CDR3 DNA sequence: TGTGCCAGCAGCTCGCCGGGACCCTCGAATGGCTACACCTTC.

V and J are TRBV7-9 and TRBJ1-2, with D possibly matching TRBD1 (6 bases). Germline assignment: CDR1 SEHNR and CDR2 FQNEAQ (reference sequence). The CDR3 has 13 amino acids. V was trimmed by 4 bases and J by 6 bases, leaving 12 bases between them. Here the CDR3 reads CASSSQGIHGYTF. The CDR3 DNA follows: TGTGCCAGCAGCTCTCAGGGGATCCATGGCTACACCTTC. The full variable domain, in which reference TRBV7-9 and TRBJ1-2 provide the parts outside the CDR3, is DTGVSQNPRHKITKRGQNVTFRCDPISEHNRLYWYRQTLGQGPEFLTYFQNEAQLEKSRLLSDRFSAERPKGSFSTLEIQRTEQGDSAMYLCASSSQGIHGYTFGSGTRLTVV.

This chain connects TRBV4-1 to TRBJ1-3; no clear D. This CDR3 has 14 amino acids. CDR1 is MGHRA, CDR2 YSYEKL, per germline. V lost 2 bases and J lost 3, with 8 bases in between. The CDR3 coding sequence is TGCGCCAGCAGCCAATCTATTGTTGGAAACACCATATATTTT. Translation gives CASSQSIVGNTIYF.

The chain is built from TRBV5-1 and TRBJ2-2; D not certain. With 4 bases removed from V and 7 bases from J, the gap between germline ends came to 14 bases. Germline CDR1 and CDR2: SGHRS and YFSETQ. The CDR3 runs 14 residues. The CDR3 protein is CASSMNSRSGELFF. CDR3 nucleotides: TGCGCCAGCAGCATGAACTCCAGGAGCGGGGAGCTGTTTTTT.

As DNA, the CDR3 is TGTGCCAGCAGCCCTTACAGGGGAGGTAGGAACACCGGGGAGCTGTTTTTT. This gives the protein CASSPYRGGRNTGELFF. The chain joins TRBV7-9 to TRBJ2-2, with D tentatively TRBD1 (7 bases). CDR1 and CDR2 from the germline V gene are SEHNR and FQNEAQ (reference sequence). V was cut by 5 bases and J by 1 base, with 17 bases left in between. This CDR3 is 17 amino acids long.

The genes are TRBV6-1 and TRBJ2-1; no definite D call. With 2 bases removed from V and 7 bases from J, the gap between germline ends came to 15 bases. Germline values: CDR1 MNHNS, CDR2 SASEGT. This CDR3 has 15 residues. The CDR3 DNA reads TGTGCCAGCAGTGAACAAGTTGCGTCTCGAAATGAGCAGTTCTTC. This encodes CASSEQVASRNEQFF.

The V gene is TRBV11-3, the J gene TRBJ2-1; TRBD2 aligns across 11 bases. V lost 5 bases, J lost 4 bases, and 4 bases stayed unmatched. The CDR3 is 15 residues long. The germline V gene encodes CDR1 SGHNT and CDR2 YENEEA. CDR3 coding DNA: TGTGCCAGCAGCCGTAGCGGGGGGGCTTACAATGAGCAGTTCTTC. Translated: CASSRSGGAYNEQFF.

This chain joins TRBV27 and TRBJ1-2; the D gene is possibly TRBD1 (6 bases). From germline, CDR1 is MNHEY and CDR2 SMNVEV (reference sequence). The CDR3 contains 12 residues. The V end was cut by 5 bases, the J end by 4 bases, with 8 bases between. The CDR3 sequence: CASSLQGYGYTF. DNA of the CDR3: TGTGCCAGCAGTCTACAGGGCTATGGCTACACCTTC.

The CDR3 spells CASSVTDNTEAFF. DNA of the CDR3: TGTGCCAGCAGTGTCACAGACAACACTGAAGCTTTCTTT. The chain couples TRBV2 to TRBJ1-1, with no clear D. Germline V gene lookup returns CDR1 SNHLY and CDR2 FYNNEI. Trimming cost V 4 bases and J 2 bases, with 8 bases left between them. The CDR3 spans 13 residues.

This CDR3 reads CASSRASREPQHF. CDR3 DNA sequence: TGTGCCAGCTCACGGGCGAGTAGGGAGCCCCAGCATTTT. The rearrangement uses TRBV18 and TRBJ1-5; D is unresolved. This CDR3 contains 13 residues. CDR1 is KGHSH and CDR2 is LQKENI in the germline V gene. Between the trimmed V and J ends, which lost 4 bases and 8 bases, there was a span of 12 bases.

The chain uses TRBV6-5 and TRBJ2-3; TRBD2 matches at 12 bases. The J segment lost 8 bases and the V segment lost 6 bases, leaving 6 bases of the junction unmatched. The CDR3 has 14 amino acids. Germline V gene sequence: CDR1 MNHEY, CDR2 SVGAGI. In DNA form, the CDR3 reads TGTGCCAGCAGACTAGCGGGGGGCCCAGGTACGCAGTATTTT. This sequence encodes CASRLAGGPGTQYF.